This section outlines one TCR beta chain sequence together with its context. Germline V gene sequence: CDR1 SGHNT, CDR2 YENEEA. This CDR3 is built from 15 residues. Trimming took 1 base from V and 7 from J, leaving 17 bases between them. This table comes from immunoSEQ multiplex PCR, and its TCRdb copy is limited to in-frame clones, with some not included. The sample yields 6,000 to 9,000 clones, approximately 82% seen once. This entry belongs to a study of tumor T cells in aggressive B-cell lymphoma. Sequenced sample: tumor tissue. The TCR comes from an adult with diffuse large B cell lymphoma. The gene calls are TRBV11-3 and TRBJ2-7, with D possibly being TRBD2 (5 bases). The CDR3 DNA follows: TGTGCCAGCAGCTTAGGTTCTAGCTCTGCGGGTGAGCAGTACTTC. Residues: CASSLGSSSAGEQYF.